Each of the 7 T cell receptor beta chains below was sequenced from the same sample in a study of OX40 agonist ivuxolimab in advanced cancers. The table came from immunoSEQ multiplex PCR; TCRdb's copy has only in-frame clones and leaves some out. Among roughly 50,000 clones listed, 60% to 80% were seen once. Material: CD4+ or CD8+ T cells sorted from blood, obtained in a trial of the OX40 agonist ivuxolimab. These receptors originate from an adult with an advanced solid tumor such as melanoma, head and neck, liver or kidney cancer.

The chain has TRBV7-2 and TRBJ1-5; the D is unclear. This CDR3 is 14 amino acids long. The germline V and J ends were trimmed by 0 bases and 12 bases, with 15 bases remaining between them. In germline, CDR1 is SGHTA, CDR2 FQGNSA. CDR3 sequence: CASSLAGSASSQHF. The CDR3 DNA sequence: TGTGCCAGCAGCTTAGCCGGGTCCGCAAGTAGCCAGCATTTT.

The gene calls are TRBV7-9 and TRBJ1-5; no clear D gene. In germline, CDR1 is SEHNR, CDR2 FQNEAQ (reference sequence). This CDR3 has 16 residues. Trimming cost V 5 bases and J 3 bases, with 17 bases left between them. CDR3 protein: CASSSSGSYTNQPQHF. CDR3 in DNA: TGTGCCAGCAGCAGCTCGGGATCTTACACCAATCAGCCCCAGCATTTT.

This clone came up once. V gene TRBV27 combines with J gene TRBJ2-2, with 11 bases aligning to TRBD2. This CDR3 is 16 amino acids long. Germline trimming cut 2 bases from V and 7 bases from J; bases unmatched to any gene: 6. Germline assignment: CDR1 MNHEY and CDR2 SMNVEV (reference sequence). CDR3 sequence reads: CASSLITSGSGGELFF. Here the CDR3 DNA reads TGTGCCAGCAGTTTAATTACTAGCGGGAGTGGCGGGGAGCTGTTTTTT.

The chain carries TRBV10-3 and TRBJ1-1; D gene unclear. CDR3 length equals 12 residues. V lost 8 bases and J 4 bases, leaving 11 bases between the germline ends. Germline loops: CDR1 ENHRY, CDR2 SYGVKD. The CDR3 DNA is TGTGCCATCGGCATTGGCAGCACTGAAGCTTTCTTT. Translating gives CAIGIGSTEAFF.

CDR3 sequence reads: CASSEIRQGSGNTIYF. The CDR3 DNA reads as TGCGCCAGCAGCGAGATACGACAGGGCTCTGGAAACACCATATATTTT. The chain has TRBV5-1 and TRBJ1-3, with 7 nucleotides matching TRBD1. The length of the CDR3 is 16 residues. Germline V gene lookup returns CDR1 SGHRS and CDR2 YFSETQ. V lost 4 bases, J lost 0 bases, and 7 bases stayed unmatched. The variable domain in full, with the rest retrieved from reference TRBV5-1 and TRBJ1-3, is KAGVTQTPRYLIKTRGQQVTLSCSPISGHRSVSWYQQTPGQGLQFLFEYFSETQRNKGNFPGRFSGRQFSNSRSEMNVSTLELGDSALYLCASSEIRQGSGNTIYFGEGSWLTVV.

The J gene is TRBJ2-1, the V gene TRBV4-2; no firm D call. The CDR3 loop spans 11 amino acids. CDR1 is LGHNA and CDR2 is YNFKEQ in the germline V gene. Trimming removed 2 bases from V and 7 bases from J, with 3 bases in between. The CDR3 DNA follows: TGTGCCAGCAGCCAACAAAATGAGCAGTTCTTC. Translating gives CASSQQNEQFF.

The CDR3, as DNA: TGTGCCAGCAGGGTGGAAGGGGATGAAGCTTTCTTT. It translates to CASRVEGDEAFF. The chain combines TRBV2 with TRBJ1-1; possible D gene TRBD1, 5 bases. Trimming stripped 6 bases from V and 7 bases from J, with 12 bases between. The CDR3 loop spans 12 amino acids. Per the germline V gene, CDR1 is SNHLY and CDR2 is FYNNEI.